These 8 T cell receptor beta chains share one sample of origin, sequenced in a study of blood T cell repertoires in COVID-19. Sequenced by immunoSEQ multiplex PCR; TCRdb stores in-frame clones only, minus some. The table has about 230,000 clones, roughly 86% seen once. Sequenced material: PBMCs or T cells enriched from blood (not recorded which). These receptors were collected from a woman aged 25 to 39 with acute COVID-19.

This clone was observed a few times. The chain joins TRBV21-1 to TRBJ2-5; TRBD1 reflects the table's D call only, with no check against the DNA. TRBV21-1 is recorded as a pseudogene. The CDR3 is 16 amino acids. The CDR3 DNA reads TGTGCCAGCAGAAAACCAACCGGGACAGGGGGGGAGACCCAGTACTTC. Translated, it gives CASRKPTGTGGETQYF.

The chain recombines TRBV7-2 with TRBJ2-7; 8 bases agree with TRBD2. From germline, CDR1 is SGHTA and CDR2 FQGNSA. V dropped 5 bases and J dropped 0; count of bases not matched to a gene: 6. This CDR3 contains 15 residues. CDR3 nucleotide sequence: TGTGCCAGCAGCATTAGCGGGGATAGCTCCTACGAGCAGTACTTC. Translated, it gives CASSISGDSSYEQYF. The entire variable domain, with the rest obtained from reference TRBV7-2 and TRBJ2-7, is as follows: GAGVSQSPSNKVTEKGKDVELRCDPISGHTALYWYRQSLGQGLEFLIYFQGNSAPDKSGLPSDRFSAERTGGSVSTLTIQRTQQEDSAVYLCASSISGDSSYEQYFGPGTRLTVT.

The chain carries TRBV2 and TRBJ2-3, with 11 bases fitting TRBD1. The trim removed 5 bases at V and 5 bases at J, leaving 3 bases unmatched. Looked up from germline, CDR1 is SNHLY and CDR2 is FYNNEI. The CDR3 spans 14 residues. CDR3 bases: TGTGCCAGCAGTCAGGACAGGGGGCGAGATACGCAGTATTTT. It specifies CASSQDRGRDTQYF.

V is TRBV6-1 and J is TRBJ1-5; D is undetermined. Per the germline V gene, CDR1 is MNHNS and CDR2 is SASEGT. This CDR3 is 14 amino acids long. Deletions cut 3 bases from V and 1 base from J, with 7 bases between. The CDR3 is CASSDGWSNQPQHF. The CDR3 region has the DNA TGTGCCAGCAGTGACGGGTGGAGCAATCAGCCCCAGCATTTT.

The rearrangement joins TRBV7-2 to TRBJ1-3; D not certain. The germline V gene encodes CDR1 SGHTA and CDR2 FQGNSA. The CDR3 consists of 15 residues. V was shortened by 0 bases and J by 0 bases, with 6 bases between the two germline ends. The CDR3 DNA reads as TGTGCCAGCAGCTTAGCCCCTAGCTCTGGAAACACCATATATTTT. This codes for CASSLAPSSGNTIYF.

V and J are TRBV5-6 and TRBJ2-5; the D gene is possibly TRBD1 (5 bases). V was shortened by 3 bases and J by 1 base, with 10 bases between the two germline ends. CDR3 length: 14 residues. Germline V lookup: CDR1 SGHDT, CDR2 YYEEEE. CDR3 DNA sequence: TGTGCCAGCAGCTCCCGCAGGGCCCAAGAGACCCAGTACTTC. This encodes CASSSRRAQETQYF.

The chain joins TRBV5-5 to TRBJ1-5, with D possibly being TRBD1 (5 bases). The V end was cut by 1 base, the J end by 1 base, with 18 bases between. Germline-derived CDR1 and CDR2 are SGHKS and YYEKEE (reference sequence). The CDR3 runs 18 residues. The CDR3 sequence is CASSLLGQGRASNQPQHF. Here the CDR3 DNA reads TGTGCCAGCAGCTTGTTGGGTCAGGGCCGTGCGAGCAATCAGCCCCAGCATTTT. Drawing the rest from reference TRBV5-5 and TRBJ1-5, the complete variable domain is DAGVTQSPTHLIKTRGQQVTLRCSPISGHKSVSWYQQVLGQGPQFIFQYYEKEERGRGNFPDRFSARQFPNYSSELNVNALLLGDSALYLCASSLLGQGRASNQPQHFGDGTRLSIL.

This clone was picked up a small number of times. As DNA, the CDR3 is TGCGCCAGCAGCCCGGGACAGGGGGCCGGGGAGCTGTTTTTT. Its protein is CASSPGQGAGELFF. The chain employs TRBV5-1 and TRBJ2-2; 11 positions match TRBD1. The CDR3 sequence is 14 residues long. Germline assignment: CDR1 SGHRS and CDR2 YFSETQ. V gave up 4 bases and J gave up 6 bases; unmatched junction bases: 2.